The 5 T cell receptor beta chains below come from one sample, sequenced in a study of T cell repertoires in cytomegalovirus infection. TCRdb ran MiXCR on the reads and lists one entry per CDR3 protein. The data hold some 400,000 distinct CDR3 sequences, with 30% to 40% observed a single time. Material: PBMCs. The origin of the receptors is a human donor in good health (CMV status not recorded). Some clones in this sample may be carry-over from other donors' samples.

CDR3 in DNA: TGTGCCAGCTCACCCCAGGGACAGGGTTTCACTGAAGCTTTCTTT. The encoded protein is CASSPQGQGFTEAFF. This chain connects TRBV18 to TRBJ1-1; 9 bases line up with TRBD1. The CDR3 is 15 residues long. Germline V gives CDR1 KGHSH, CDR2 LQKENI. The junction had 6 bases not matched to a gene; V was cut back by 3 bases and J by 4 bases.

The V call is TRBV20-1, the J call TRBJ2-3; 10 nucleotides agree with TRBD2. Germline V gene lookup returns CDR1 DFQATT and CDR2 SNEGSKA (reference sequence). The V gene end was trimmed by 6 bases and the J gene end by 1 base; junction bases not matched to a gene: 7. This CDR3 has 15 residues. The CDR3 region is CSARAGTSGTDTQYF. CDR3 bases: TGCAGTGCCCGCGCCGGGACTAGCGGCACAGATACGCAGTATTTT.

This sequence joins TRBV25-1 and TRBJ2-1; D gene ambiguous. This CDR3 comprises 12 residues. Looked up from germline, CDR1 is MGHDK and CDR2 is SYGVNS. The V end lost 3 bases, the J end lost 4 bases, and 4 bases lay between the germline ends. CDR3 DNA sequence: TGTGCCAGCAGTGAGCAGTACAATGAGCAGTTCTTC. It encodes CASSEQYNEQFF.

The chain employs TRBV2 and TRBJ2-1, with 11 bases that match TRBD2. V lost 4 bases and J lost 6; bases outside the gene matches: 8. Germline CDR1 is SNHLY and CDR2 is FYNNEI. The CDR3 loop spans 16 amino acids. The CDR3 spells CASSVLAGGLGNEQFF. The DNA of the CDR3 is TGTGCCAGCAGTGTTTTAGCGGGGGGGCTTGGCAATGAGCAGTTCTTC.

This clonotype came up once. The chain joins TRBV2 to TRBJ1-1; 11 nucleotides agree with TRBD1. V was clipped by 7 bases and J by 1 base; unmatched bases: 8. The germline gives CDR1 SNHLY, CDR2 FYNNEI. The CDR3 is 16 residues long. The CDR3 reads CASKGDRGAANTEAFF. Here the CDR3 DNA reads TGTGCCAGCAAGGGGGACAGGGGGGCGGCGAACACTGAAGCTTTCTTT.